The entry below gives a single TCR beta chain sequence along with its context. In the original processing: Quantification of nucleated cells was approximated via reference gene primer amplification. Assay used: immunoSEQ multiplex PCR; TCRdb lists only in-frame clones, some missing. V, J and clone size are taken as reported in that table, and D and trimming were inferred from the DNA itself. The table lists around 330,000 clones, approximately 89% of them singletons, with about 1.5% in the top ten. The V gene's germline CDR1 is MDHEN and CDR2 SYDVKM. With V trimmed by 6 bases and J by 8 bases, 13 bases remained unmatched. The CDR3 is 16 amino acids. This sample was included in a study of blood T cell repertoires in COVID-19. Looking at the study overall: From the United States, Italy and Spain came samples of acute and convalescent COVID-19. From T cells, B-cell-depleted T cells, or PBMCs came the material, which was cDNA or gDNA.

Enrolled during active infection, Seattle patients were then followed longitudinally. V and J are TRBV28 and TRBJ1-4; TRBD1 matches at 9 bases. Sequencing was performed on peripheral blood. The clonotype originates from a woman aged 25 to 39 with COVID-19, enrolled during active disease. CDR3 DNA sequence: TGTGCCAGCAGCCTACCCTCCGGGACAGGGTGGGAAAAACTGTTTTTT. Amino acid sequence: CASSLPSGTGWEKLFF. Variable domain in full (rest from reference TRBV28 and TRBJ1-4): DVKVTQSSRYLVKRTGEKVFLECVQDMDHENMFWYRQDPGLGLRLIYFSYDVKMKEKGDIPEGYSVSREKKERFSLILESASTNQTSMYLCASSLPSGTGWEKLFFGSGTQLSVL.